The 18 T cell receptor beta chains below were found in one sample sequenced in a study of blood T cell repertoires in COVID-19. Libraries were prepared by immunoSEQ multiplex PCR; TCRdb keeps only in-frame clonotypes and omits some of them. The data hold roughly 250,000 clones, with around 89% observed a single time. The sample consisted of peripheral blood. These receptors all come from a man aged 25-40 years with acute or convalescent COVID-19.

This chain links TRBV24-1 with TRBJ2-5; D is perhaps TRBD1 (5 bases). The CDR3 contains 17 residues. Trimming cost V 2 bases and J 8 bases, with 23 bases left between them. Germline V CDR1 and CDR2: KGHDR, SFDVKD. For the CDR3, the DNA is TGTGCCACCAGTGATTCCGAGTTCGACGTCGGCCAGGGCACCCAGTACTTC. It is translated as CATSDSEFDVGQGTQYF.

The V call is TRBV7-8, the J call TRBJ2-2; TRBD2 aligns across 7 bases. CDR3 length: 18 residues. Germline-derived CDR1 and CDR2 are SGHVS and FQNEAQ. V lost 2 bases and J lost 1; bases outside the gene matches: 10. This chain's CDR3 is CASSLSARSSGNTGELFF. The DNA for the CDR3 is TGTGCCAGCAGCTTATCTGCTAGATCTAGCGGGAACACCGGGGAGCTGTTTTTT.

V usage is TRBV10-2 and J usage is TRBJ2-2, with D uncertain. Germline-derived CDR1 and CDR2 are WSHSY and SAAADI. V was shortened by 3 bases and J by 1 base, with 3 bases between the two germline ends. This CDR3 is built from 13 residues. The CDR3 DNA reads TGCGCCAGCAGTGAACAGAACACCGGGGAGCTGTTTTTT. This translates into CASSEQNTGELFF.

V gene TRBV18 combines with J gene TRBJ1-1; 8 nucleotides match TRBD1. V shed 0 bases and J 8 bases; nucleotides not matched to a gene: 5. Germline V lookup: CDR1 KGHSH, CDR2 LQKENI. This CDR3 region has 14 residues. This chain's CDR3 is CASSPPAHRGEAFF. The CDR3 coding sequence is TGTGCCAGCTCACCACCGGCGCACAGGGGGGAAGCTTTCTTT.

The chain couples TRBV5-8 to TRBJ1-4, with 9 bases lining up with TRBD1. The CDR3 runs to 16 residues. Trimming took 2 bases from V and 8 from J; bases not matched to a gene: 10. Germline CDR1 and CDR2: SGHTS and YDEGEE. CDR3 coding DNA: TGTGCCAGCAGCTTTTTCGCGGGACAGGGACGGGAAAAACTGTTTTTT. This translates into CASSFFAGQGREKLFF.

This chain joins TRBV24-1 and TRBJ1-5; D may be TRBD1 (6 bases). Germline-derived CDR1 and CDR2 are KGHDR and SFDVKD. The CDR3 sequence is 18 residues long. Trimming pared 3 bases from V and 0 bases from J, leaving 17 bases between. The CDR3 DNA is TGTGCCACCAGTGATCCCATACAGGGAAAGGGTAGCAATCAGCCCCAGCATTTT. Translation gives CATSDPIQGKGSNQPQHF.

The chain employs TRBV28 and TRBJ2-1, with TRBD1 matching 7 bases. CDR1 and CDR2 from the germline V gene are MDHEN and SYDVKM. With 3 bases clipped from V and 7 bases from J, the junction kept 6 bases outside the gene matches. The CDR3 is 14 amino acids. As DNA, the CDR3 is TGTGCCAGCAGTTTTGACAGGGTGAAGAATGAGCAGTTCTTC. This encodes CASSFDRVKNEQFF.

The V call is TRBV7-2, the J call TRBJ2-1; D is perhaps TRBD2 (6 bases). Per germline, CDR1 SGHTA and CDR2 FQGNSA. This CDR3 comprises 14 residues. V shed 1 base and J shed 3 bases, with 7 bases lying between them. CDR3 nucleotides: TGTGCCAGCAGCTTAGACGGGAGCTACAATGAGCAGTTCTTC. The encoded protein is CASSLDGSYNEQFF.

The chain is built from TRBV19 and TRBJ2-1; TRBD1 agrees at 9 bases. From germline, CDR1 is LNHDA and CDR2 SQIVND (reference sequence). CDR3 length: 15 amino acids. J was trimmed by 8 bases and V by 3 bases; bases with no gene match: 8. In DNA, the CDR3 is TGTGCCAGTAGTATCAACAGGGGGCTTGTCGATGAGCAGTTCTTC. Its protein is CASSINRGLVDEQFF.

The rearrangement links TRBV9 to TRBJ2-7; tentative D call: TRBD2 (6 bases). The CDR3 loop spans 13 amino acids. Germline V gene lookup returns CDR1 SGDLS and CDR2 YYNGEE. V lost 4 bases to trimming and J lost 3 bases, with 11 bases between them. The CDR3: CASSPAGGYEQYF. DNA of the CDR3: TGTGCCAGCAGCCCAGCCGGGGGCTACGAGCAGTACTTC. The full variable domain, with the rest looked up from reference TRBV9 and TRBJ2-7, is DSGVTQTPKHLITATGQRVTLRCSPRSGDLSVYWYQQSLDQGLQFLIQYYNGEERAKGNILERFSAQQFPDLHSELNLSSLELGDSALYFCASSPAGGYEQYFGPGTRLTVT.

The chain links TRBV3-1 (or the pseudogene TRBV3-2) to TRBJ1-2, with D tentatively TRBD1 (6 bases). CDR1 and CDR2 (germline): LGHDT, YNNKEL (reference sequence). V was trimmed by 3 bases and J by 1 base, leaving 18 bases between them. The CDR3 consists of 17 residues. For the CDR3, the DNA is TGTGCCAGCAGCCAGTCGGACACTGACAGGAATAACTATGGCTACACCTTC. It encodes CASSQSDTDRNNYGYTF.

The gene calls are TRBV3-1 (or the pseudogene TRBV3-2) and TRBJ2-7; possibly TRBD2 for D (6 bases). Germline V lookup: CDR1 LGHDT, CDR2 YNNKEL (reference sequence). The CDR3 has 16 amino acids. The germline V and J ends were trimmed by 6 bases and 3 bases, with 21 bases remaining between them. Here the CDR3 reads CASSRPAGTARYEQYF. In nucleotides, the CDR3 is TGTGCCAGCAGTCGGCCGGCGGGGACGGCTCGCTACGAGCAGTACTTC.

The chain couples TRBV30 to TRBJ1-2, with 11 bases fitting TRBD1. The CDR3 contains 14 residues. Germline assignment: CDR1 GTSNPN and CDR2 SVGIG (reference sequence). Trimming took 3 bases from V and 2 from J; bases not matched to a gene: 2. The CDR3 nucleotides are TGTGCCTGGAGCCGGACAGGGGGCAACTATGGCTACACCTTC. Translating gives CAWSRTGGNYGYTF.

There are a few counts of this clone. The genes are TRBV6-9 and TRBJ2-1, with TRBD2 identical over 9 bases. This CDR3 is 14 amino acids long. CDR1 and CDR2 from the germline V gene are MNHGY and SVAAGI. This CDR3 is CAPSAGGYYNEQFF. CDR3 in DNA: TGTGCACCTTCAGCGGGGGGATACTACAATGAGCAGTTCTTC.

The V call is TRBV30, the J call TRBJ1-5, with a possible D match to TRBD1 (5 bases). The CDR3 has 13 residues. V gave up 5 bases and J gave up 4 bases, with 12 bases separating them. Germline V gene data show CDR1 as GTSNPN and CDR2 as SVGIG (reference sequence). The CDR3 region has the DNA TGTGCCTGGGCCCTGGGGCCAAATCAGCCCCAGCATTTT. Amino acid sequence: CAWALGPNQPQHF.

This clone was picked up one time. The chain carries TRBV27 and TRBJ1-1, with TRBD1 as a possible D gene (5 bases). CDR1 MNHEY and CDR2 SMNVEV come from the germline V gene (reference sequence). This CDR3 is built from 13 residues. The V end lost 5 bases, the J end lost 3 bases, and 10 bases lay between the germline ends. As DNA, the CDR3 is TGTGCCAGCAGTCAGACAGTACACACTGAAGCTTTCTTT. This encodes CASSQTVHTEAFF.

The rearrangement uses TRBV11-2 and TRBJ2-1; TRBD2 might be the D (6 bases). Trimming shortened V by 8 bases and J by 1 base, and 18 bases separated the two germline ends. This CDR3 has 16 residues. From germline, CDR1 is SGHAT and CDR2 FQNNGV. The CDR3 region is CASLHRAGMSYNEQFF. The CDR3 DNA follows: TGTGCCAGCCTGCATAGGGCGGGGATGTCCTACAATGAGCAGTTCTTC.

The V call is TRBV19, the J call TRBJ2-2; maybe TRBD1 (6 bases). The CDR3 is made up of 15 amino acids. Germline loops: CDR1 LNHDA, CDR2 SQIVND (reference sequence). Trimming removed 6 bases from V and 5 bases from J, with 16 bases in between. The CDR3 DNA follows: TGTGCCAGTAGATCAGACAGGCGGAGAACCGGGGAGCTGTTTTTT. Protein sequence: CASRSDRRRTGELFF.